Listed below are T cell receptor beta chains from one sample, sequenced in a study of blood T cells in healthy people across ages. One entry per CDR3 protein results from TCRdb running MiXCR on the 5' RACE reads. Seen here are some 640,000 distinct CDR3 sequences, roughly 50% observed once, and the top ten hold under 35%. Source material: blood. The receptors originated from a woman aged 60-75 years in good health. The CDR3 runs from the conserved cysteine through the conserved F or W. The D gene is left open where the match is weak. Some rows have no size entry. The others give once, few or many, or a class for an expanded clone.

- | TRBJ2-4 | TRBV12-3/TRBV12-4 | - | TGTGCCAGCAGTTTGGGAAGCCTAGCGGCCAAAAACATTCAGTACTTC | CASSLGSLAAKNIQYF
TRBD1 | TRBJ1-2 | TRBV27 | - | TGTGCCAGCTCCTATAGGACAGGGCTCTATGGCTACACCTTC | CASSYRTGLYGYTF
TRBD1 | TRBJ2-7 | TRBV5-6 | - | TGTGCCAGCAGCTTATCCAACAGGGGCCAGTACTTC | CASSLSNRGQYF
- | TRBJ1-2 | TRBV6-2/TRBV6-3 | - | TGTGCCAGCCTATCGGGACGGTTCTATGGCTACACCTTC | CASLSGRFYGYTF
TRBD1 | TRBJ1-1 | TRBV18 | - | TGTGCCAGCTCACCCCTACAGGGGGAGAACACTGAAGCTTTCTTT | CASSPLQGENTEAFF
TRBD2 | TRBJ2-1 | TRBV7-2 | - | TGTGCCAGCAGCAAAGAGGTCGGACTAGCGGGAGTTTTGTTCTTC | CASSKEVGLAGVLFF
- | TRBJ2-7 | TRBV29-1 | - | TGCAGCGCCGGGGACACTGGCTACGAGCAGTACTTC | CSAGDTGYEQYF
- | TRBJ2-1 | TRBV28 | - | TGTGCCAGCAGAACCCAAATCCTAGATAGCTTCAATGAGCAGTTCTTC | CASRTQILDSFNEQFF
TRBD2 | TRBJ2-4 | TRBV4-3 | few | TGCGCCAGCAGCCAAGATCCCGTTCTGGGACTAGCGGGCCCACGGAACATTCAGTACTTC | CASSQDPVLGLAGPRNIQYF
- | TRBJ1-5 | TRBV6-1 | - | TGTGCCAGCAGTGAGTCCCGGCGGCAGCCCCAGCATTTT | CASSESRRQPQHF
TRBD1 | TRBJ2-7 | TRBV20-1 | - | TGCAGTGTCCCGACAGGGGGAACCTACGAGCAGTACTTC | CSVPTGGTYEQYF
- | TRBJ1-2 | TRBV5-1 | - | TGCGCCAGCAGCGTGCTCCTAGACTATGGCTACACCTTC | CASSVLLDYGYTF
TRBD1 | TRBJ1-6 | TRBV20-1 | - | TGCAGTGCTAGAGATCTGGGGGGACAGATTGATTCACCCCTCCACTTT | CSARDLGGQIDSPLHF
- | TRBJ2-3 | TRBV7-9 | few | TGTGCCAGCAGCCCCGTCGCCGCGTTGGGAGATACGCAGTATTTT | CASSPVAALGDTQYF
TRBD2 | TRBJ2-7 | TRBV7-6 | few | TGTGCCAGCAGCCCAGGACTAGCGGTCGAGCAGTACTTC | CASSPGLAVEQYF
TRBD2 | TRBJ2-3 | TRBV20-1 | - | TGCAGTGCTAGAGAATCCTTCTTGGGGAGGGTCACAGATACGCAGTATTTT | CSARESFLGRVTDTQYF
- | TRBJ2-3 | TRBV7-9 | - | TGTGCCAGCAGCTTAGCCAGGGCTGCAGATACGCGGTATTTT | CASSLARAADTRYF
TRBD1 | TRBJ2-7 | TRBV7-2 | few | TGTGCCAGCAGCACGACAGGGGGCATCTACGAGCAGTACTTC | CASSTTGGIYEQYF
- | TRBJ2-7 | TRBV7-2 | many | TGTGCCAGCAGCTTCCGAATCGCCTACGAGCAGTACTTC | CASSFRIAYEQYF
TRBD2 | TRBJ2-3 | TRBV11-2 | - | TGTGCCAGCAGCCCCGATCGGTGGACTAGCGGGAGTACCCACACAGATACGCAGTATTTT | CASSPDRWTSGSTHTDTQYF
- | TRBJ2-1 | TRBV11-2 | few | TGTGCCAGCAGCCCCCGAACTGAGAATGAGCAGTTCTTC | CASSPRTENEQFF
TRBD2 | TRBJ2-1 | TRBV6-2/TRBV6-3 | - | TGTGCCAGCAGTTACTCCCCCGGGACTAGCGGGAGAGAGTGGTCCTACAATGAGCAGTTCTTC | CASSYSPGTSGREWSYNEQFF
TRBD1 | TRBJ1-2 | TRBV13 | - | TGTGCCAGCAGCTTATTTGGGACAGGATTGCCCCGCGGCTACACCTTC | CASSLFGTGLPRGYTF
- | TRBJ2-5 | TRBV3-1 | - | TGTGCCAGCAGCCGGCTGGCAAGCCAGGAAACCCAGTACTTC | CASSRLASQETQYF
TRBD1 | TRBJ1-6 | TRBV27 | - | TGTGCCAGCAACAGAGGTTGGAACAGGGGCAATTCACCCCTCCACTTT | CASNRGWNRGNSPLHF
- | TRBJ2-7 | TRBV20-1 | few | TGCAGTGCCCTCCTCCCCGGACGACAGGATAAGGAGTACTTC | CSALLPGRQDKEYF
TRBD2 | TRBJ2-1 | TRBV20-1 | - | TGCAGTGCTAGGAGACTAGCGGGAGGGCAGGACAATGAGCAGTTCTTC | CSARRLAGGQDNEQFF
- | TRBJ1-2 | TRBV12-3/TRBV12-4 | - | TGTGCCAGCAGCCACTTCGACAAGGACTATGGCTACACCTTC | CASSHFDKDYGYTF
- | TRBJ1-1 | TRBV30 | - | TGTGCCTGGATGTCGGCTGTTAACACTGAAGCTTTCTTT | CAWMSAVNTEAFF
- | TRBJ2-1 | TRBV3-1 | - | TGTGCCAGCAGCCACGGGACCGGACAAGAGACCCAGTTCTTC | CASSHGTGQETQFF
- | TRBJ2-7 | TRBV18 | - | TGTGCCAGCTCACGGGGACCATGGGAGCAGTACTTC | CASSRGPWEQYF
TRBD1 | TRBJ1-1 | TRBV4-3 | - | TGCGCCAGCAGCCAAGAATTAGCCGGGACAGGTACAACTGAAGCTTTCTTT | CASSQELAGTGTTEAFF
- | TRBJ2-1 | TRBV10-3 | - | TGTGCCATCAGCCCTTCTTCCGGGGCGGATGAGCAGTTCTTC | CAISPSSGADEQFF
- | TRBJ2-2 | TRBV5-1 | - | TGCGCCAGCAGCCTACAGATACCGGCGAACACCGGGGAGCTGTTTTTT | CASSLQIPANTGELFF
- | TRBJ2-4 | TRBV7-2 | few | TGTGCCAGCAGCTTAGGCCTGGGGGCTGTCATTCAGTACTTC | CASSLGLGAVIQYF
- | TRBJ1-4 | TRBV20-1 | - | TGCAGTGCTAGAGATACGGAACTGGGGGAAAAACTGTTTTTT | CSARDTELGEKLFF
- | TRBJ1-4 | TRBV29-1 | few | TGCAGCGTTGGAGGGAGACAGGCTGAAAAACTGTTTTTT | CSVGGRQAEKLFF
TRBD2 | TRBJ2-7 | TRBV28 | - | TGTGCCAGCAGTTTGGGGGGAGGGCCTGGTTTAACCTACGAGCAGTACTTC | CASSLGGGPGLTYEQYF
TRBD2 | TRBJ2-7 | TRBV18 | few | TGTGCCAGCTCACCAGGGACTAGCGGGAGCATTGGTGGGCAGTACTTC | CASSPGTSGSIGGQYF
- | TRBJ2-5 | TRBV11-3 | - | TGTGCCAGCAGCTTCGGGAACAGCGGACAAGAGACCCAGTACTTC | CASSFGNSGQETQYF